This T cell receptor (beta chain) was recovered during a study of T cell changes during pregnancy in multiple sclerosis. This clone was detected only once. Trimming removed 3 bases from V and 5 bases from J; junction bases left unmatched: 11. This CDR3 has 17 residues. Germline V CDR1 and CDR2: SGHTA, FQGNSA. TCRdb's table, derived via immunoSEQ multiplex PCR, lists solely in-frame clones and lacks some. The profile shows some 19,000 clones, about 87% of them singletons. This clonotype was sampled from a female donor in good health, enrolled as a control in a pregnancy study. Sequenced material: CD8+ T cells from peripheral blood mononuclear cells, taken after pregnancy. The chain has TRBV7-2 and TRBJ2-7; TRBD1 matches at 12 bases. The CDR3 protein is CASSFPGQGARVDEQYF. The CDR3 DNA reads TGTGCCAGCAGCTTCCCGGGACAGGGGGCGCGCGTAGACGAGCAGTACTTC.